Listed below are T cell receptor beta chains from one sample, sequenced in a study of T cells in Graves' hyperthyroidism and ophthalmopathy. TCRdb redid the calling of the multiplex PCR reads with MiXCR, one entry per CDR3 protein. The profile covers approximately 420,000 distinct CDR3 sequences, with about 13% appearing a single time and more than 4.5% taken by the ten largest. Sequenced material: blood. Receptor source: a woman between 18 and 30 years old with Graves' hyperthyroidism. The conserved cysteine and the conserved F or W are not part of the CDR3 here. Each record gives: J gene, CDR3 length, V gene, CDR3 protein.

j_gene: TRBJ1-6; len: 15; v_gene: TRBV6-2/TRBV6-3; CDR3aa: ASSLRDRVSYNSPLH
j_gene: TRBJ1-1; len: 11; v_gene: TRBV4-1; CDR3aa: ASSQVGVAEAF
j_gene: TRBJ2-2; len: 14; v_gene: TRBV7-2; CDR3aa: ASSLDAREDTGELF
j_gene: TRBJ2-7; len: 13; v_gene: TRBV19; CDR3aa: ARWGLAGVFYEQY
j_gene: TRBJ2-5; len: 14; v_gene: TRBV28; CDR3aa: ASSWTSGRAQETQY
j_gene: TRBJ1-1; len: 9; v_gene: TRBV28; CDR3aa: ASTLGPTPF
j_gene: TRBJ1-6; len: 13; v_gene: TRBV5-1; CDR3aa: ASSLTPGYNSPLH
j_gene: TRBJ2-1; len: 12; v_gene: TRBV28; CDR3aa: ASRLEAADNEQF
j_gene: TRBJ1-2; len: 13; v_gene: TRBV10-3; CDR3aa: AISESNVRDPGYT
j_gene: TRBJ2-7; len: 11; v_gene: TRBV27; CDR3aa: ASRQREMGEQY
j_gene: TRBJ1-2; len: 10; v_gene: TRBV20-1; CDR3aa: SARVAGDGYT
j_gene: TRBJ2-2; len: 11; v_gene: TRBV6-1; CDR3aa: ASSEWESGELF
j_gene: TRBJ1-2; len: 12; v_gene: TRBV3-1; CDR3aa: ASGQAAGRYGYT
j_gene: TRBJ2-3; len: 14; v_gene: TRBV5-1; CDR3aa: ASSPRLRGSTDTQY
j_gene: TRBJ1-6; len: 12; v_gene: TRBV20-1; CDR3aa: SAGSGTGNSPLH
j_gene: TRBJ2-3; len: 10; v_gene: TRBV19; CDR3aa: ASEGNTDTQY
j_gene: TRBJ2-7; len: 14; v_gene: TRBV6-2/TRBV6-3; CDR3aa: ASTYFKGGRGYEQY
j_gene: TRBJ2-7; len: 9; v_gene: TRBV11-2; CDR3aa: ASSLGFEQY
j_gene: TRBJ1-1; len: 10; v_gene: TRBV20-1; CDR3aa: SALQGGTEAF
j_gene: TRBJ1-5; len: 14; v_gene: TRBV12-3/TRBV12-4; CDR3aa: ASSLAGQSSNQPQH
j_gene: TRBJ2-3; len: 13; v_gene: TRBV20-1; CDR3aa: SASSLAAVTDTQY
j_gene: TRBJ2-2; len: 12; v_gene: TRBV29-1; CDR3aa: SVAGAANTGELF
j_gene: TRBJ2-7; len: 13; v_gene: TRBV6-2/TRBV6-3; CDR3aa: ASSFDKTGTYEQY
j_gene: TRBJ2-7; len: 13; v_gene: TRBV20-1; CDR3aa: SARTGTSGRYEQY
j_gene: TRBJ1-6; len: 12; v_gene: TRBV18; CDR3aa: ASRPGQGTSPLH
j_gene: TRBJ1-2; len: 13; v_gene: TRBV6-1; CDR3aa: ASSPGQGGNYGYT